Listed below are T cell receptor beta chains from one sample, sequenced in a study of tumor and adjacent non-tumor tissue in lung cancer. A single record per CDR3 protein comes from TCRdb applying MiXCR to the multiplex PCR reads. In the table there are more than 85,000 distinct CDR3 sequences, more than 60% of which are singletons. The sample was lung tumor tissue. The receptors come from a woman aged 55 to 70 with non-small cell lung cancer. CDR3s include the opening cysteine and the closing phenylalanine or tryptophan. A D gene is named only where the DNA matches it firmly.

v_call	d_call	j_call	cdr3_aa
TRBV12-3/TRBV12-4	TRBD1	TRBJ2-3	CASRTGGIDMQYF
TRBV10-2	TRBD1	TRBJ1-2	CTSSESVRGQYLNYGYAF
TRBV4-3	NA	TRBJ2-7	CASSQFFMGHEQYF
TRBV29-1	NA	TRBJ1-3	CSAWTLGNTIYF
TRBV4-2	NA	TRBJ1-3	CASSQAEGAGNTIYF
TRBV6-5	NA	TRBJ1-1	CAGSCQIGLQAFF
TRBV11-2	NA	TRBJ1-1	CANSFPGESFF
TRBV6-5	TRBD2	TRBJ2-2	CTSSSWTSDGGELFF
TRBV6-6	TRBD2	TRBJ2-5	CASSSRTGGMQETLYF
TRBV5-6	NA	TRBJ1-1	CANSLLGHTEAFF
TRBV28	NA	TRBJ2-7	CASTVDLGGGSQQYF
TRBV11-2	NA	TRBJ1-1	CASSLAHGNAEAFF
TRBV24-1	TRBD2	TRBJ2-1	CATSDPGRRAGVLSEQFF